The sequence of this T cell receptor (beta chain) was determined in a study of STAT5B mutations in CD4+ large granular lymphocyte leukemia (dated by TCRdb to 2021 to 2024). Turning to the overall study: Where cryopreserved patient cells were available, CD8+ cells were depleted first, followed by selection with anti-CD4 microbeads. The TCRbeta repertoires of CD4+ T-cell large granular lymphocyte leukemia patients were compared with the TCRbeta repertoires of healthy blood donors. The purity of purified fractions was confirmed by flow cytometry on FACSCanto II or FACSVerse to exceed 95% among lymphocytes. The paper as a whole reports these results and caveats: Each patient's main leukemic clonotypes were private, but roughly a quarter of these clonotypes showed up at low frequency in the non-leukemic repertoires of other patients. The data were not HLA-matched, and the relatively small sample size could explain the higher clonality seen in CD4+ compared with CD8+ T-LGLL. Patient cell sources were heterogeneous, and only five to seven CD4-sorted patient samples entered the clonality comparison with healthy controls. CD4-sorted patient repertoires appeared more clonal than healthy CD4+ repertoires, and this difference persisted after removing the putative leukemic clones.

This clone has a handful of counts. The specificity of this receptor is unknown. Nothing much larger sits one base from this clone, and base qualities are not available. Patients with CD4+ T-LGLL were recruited at hematology units in Padova (Italy), Helsinki (Finland) and Shinshu (Japan). Patient samples were bead-purified CD4+, CD4+CD8+, CD57+ or CD56+ fractions, or unselected PBMC, depending on sample availability. Patient TCRbeta data were integrated with somatic STAT5B mutation profiles obtained by deep amplicon sequencing of the same DNA. All TCR-sequenced material derived from peripheral blood: patient blood samples and healthy donor buffy coats. Ficoll-Hypaque gradient centrifugation was used to isolate peripheral blood mononuclear cells. The Gentra Puregene Cell and Tissue kit was used for genomic DNA extraction, and quantification was performed on a Qubit 2.0 fluorometer. TCRbeta rearrangements were sequenced from genomic DNA using the immunoSEQ assay at survey resolution. The study's own analysis went as follows. Clonotypes representing more than 5% of the repertoire were considered putative leukemic clones, and around 60 such clones were identified across approximately 29 patients. In the TCR sequencing data, the smallest productive clonotype frequency that could be detected was 2.59 x 10-5. Analyses included only productive TCRbeta rearrangements, meaning complete and in-frame sequences. Simpson clonality, calculated in the immunoSEQ Analyzer version 3.0, was used as the measure of sample clonality. Clones were binned by frequency as very rare, small, medium, large (1-20%) or hyperexpanded (>20%). OLGA 1.2.3 estimated generation probabilities, VDJtools produced V-gene circos plots, VDJdb was queried for specificities, and GLIPH identified CDR3 motifs. TCRdb provides this immuneACCESS table in a form limited to in-frame rearrangements. Some clones are lacking; in checked studies, under half of them reflect an unresolved V gene, and why the rest are absent is not known. From that table come the V and J calls and clone size; the DNA was used to work out D and trimming. The sample has 7,500 to 10,000 clones on record, 70% to 85% of them singletons. The ten largest clonotypes hold around 75% of the sample.

Specimen: PBMCs. The sequence came from a man aged 55 to 70 with CD4+ T-cell large granular lymphocyte leukemia.

The DNA sequence follows: TGTGCCAGCAGTTGGACAGGTTCCCCTCAGTACTTC. Its protein product is CASSWTGSPQYF. Here the chain combines TRBV28 and TRBJ2-7, with 7 bases matching TRBD1. Via the germline V gene, CDR1 is MDHEN and CDR2 SYDVKM. V trim: 4 bases; J trim: 10 bases; unmatched bases: 7. Measured from the cysteine to the phenylalanine, the CDR3 is 12 residues long. Just CDR3 DNA is preserved here, 36 bases in frame from base 1.